This T cell receptor beta chain was found in a study of cytomegalovirus exposure and HLA in healthy donors. General study points: A later analysis found most CMV-associated TCR beta chains apparently HLA-restricted. When analyzed later, a missense DCLRE1C variant was found to be linked to TCR beta V- and J-gene trimming.

As for this clone: Its specificity is not known.

Unrecorded immune exposures were likely, despite nominal health at sampling. The primer mix had 60 Vbeta and 13 Jbeta primers. The data were produced by immunoSEQ multiplex PCR, yet TCRdb's version contains in-frame clones alone and is incomplete. This sample carries 100,000 or so clones, approximately 84% of them seen once, and the ten largest clones take approximately 5.1%. What was sequenced was PBMCs. The sequence was collected from a male donor in good health and CMV-seronegative.

This chain's CDR3 is CASSLAASGGSYEQYF. The CDR3 bases are TGTGCCAGCAGCTTGGCCGCTAGCGGGGGGTCCTACGAGCAGTACTTC. This rearrangement joins TRBV5-4 to TRBJ2-7; 11 bases are shared with TRBD2. With 0 bases clipped from V and 1 base from J, the junction kept 3 bases outside the gene matches. There are 16 residues in the CDR3. Germline CDR1 is SGHNT and CDR2 is YYREEE (reference sequence).